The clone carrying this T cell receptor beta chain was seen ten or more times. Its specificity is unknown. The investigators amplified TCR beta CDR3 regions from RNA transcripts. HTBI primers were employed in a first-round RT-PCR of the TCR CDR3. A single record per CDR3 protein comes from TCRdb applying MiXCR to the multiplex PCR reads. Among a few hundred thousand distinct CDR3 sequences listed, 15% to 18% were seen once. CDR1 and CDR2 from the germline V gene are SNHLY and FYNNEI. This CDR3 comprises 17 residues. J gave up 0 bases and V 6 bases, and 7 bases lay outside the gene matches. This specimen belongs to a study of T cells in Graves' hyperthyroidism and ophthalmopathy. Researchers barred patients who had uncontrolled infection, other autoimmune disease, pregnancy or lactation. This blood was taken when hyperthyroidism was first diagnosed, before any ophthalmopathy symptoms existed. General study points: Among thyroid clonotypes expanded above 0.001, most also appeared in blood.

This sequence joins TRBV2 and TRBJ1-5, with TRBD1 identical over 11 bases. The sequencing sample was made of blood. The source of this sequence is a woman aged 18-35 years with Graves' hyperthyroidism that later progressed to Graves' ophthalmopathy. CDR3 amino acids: CASRLGQGDYSNQPQHF. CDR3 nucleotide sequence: TGTGCCAGCAGATTGGGACAGGGGGACTATAGCAATCAGCCCCAGCATTTT.